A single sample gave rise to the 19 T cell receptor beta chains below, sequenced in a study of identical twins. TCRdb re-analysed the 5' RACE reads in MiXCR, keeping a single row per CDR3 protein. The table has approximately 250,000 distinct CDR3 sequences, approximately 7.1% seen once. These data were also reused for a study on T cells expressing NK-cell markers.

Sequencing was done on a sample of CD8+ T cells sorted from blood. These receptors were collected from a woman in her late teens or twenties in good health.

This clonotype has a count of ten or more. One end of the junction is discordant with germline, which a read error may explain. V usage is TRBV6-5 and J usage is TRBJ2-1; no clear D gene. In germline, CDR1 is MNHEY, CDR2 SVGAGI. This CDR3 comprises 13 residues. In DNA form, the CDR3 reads TGTGCTAGCAGCTCGAGCTCCTACAATGAGCAGTTCTTC. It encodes CASSSSSYNEQFF.

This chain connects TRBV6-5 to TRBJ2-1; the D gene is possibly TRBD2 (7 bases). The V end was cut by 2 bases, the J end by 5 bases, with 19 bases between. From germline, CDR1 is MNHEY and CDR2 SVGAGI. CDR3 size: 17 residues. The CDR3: CASSYTANGGTNNEQFF. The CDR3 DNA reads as TGTGCCAGCAGTTACACTGCCAACGGGGGGACAAACAATGAGCAGTTCTTC.

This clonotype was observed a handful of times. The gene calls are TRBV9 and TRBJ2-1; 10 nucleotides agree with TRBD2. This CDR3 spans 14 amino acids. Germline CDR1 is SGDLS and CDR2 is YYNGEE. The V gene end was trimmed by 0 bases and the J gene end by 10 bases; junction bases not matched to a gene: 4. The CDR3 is CASSVGLAGGEQFF. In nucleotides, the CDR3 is TGTGCCAGCAGCGTAGGACTAGCGGGTGGGGAGCAGTTCTTC.

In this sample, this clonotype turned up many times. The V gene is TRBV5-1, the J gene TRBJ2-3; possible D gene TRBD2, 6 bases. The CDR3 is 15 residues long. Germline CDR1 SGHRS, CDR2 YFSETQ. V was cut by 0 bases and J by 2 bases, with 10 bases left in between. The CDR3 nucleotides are TGCGCCAGCAGCTTGGCGGGACTCCCCACAGATACGCAGTATTTT. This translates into CASSLAGLPTDTQYF. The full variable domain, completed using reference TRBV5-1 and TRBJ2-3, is KAGVTQTPRYLIKTRGQQVTLSCSPISGHRSVSWYQQTPGQGLQFLFEYFSETQRNKGNFPGRFSGRQFSNSRSEMNVSTLELGDSALYLCASSLAGLPTDTQYFGPGTRLTVL.

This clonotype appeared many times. The CDR3 coding sequence is TGCAGCGTTCCAGGACAGGGAGCAACTTTCTTT. This encodes CSVPGQGATFF. The rearrangement uses TRBV29-1 and TRBJ1-1; 8 bases agree with TRBD1. The CDR3 has 11 amino acids. Unmatched junction bases numbered 8, after V lost 5 bases and J lost 12 bases. From germline, CDR1 is SQVTM and CDR2 ANQGSEA. The full variable domain, rest sourced from reference TRBV29-1 and TRBJ1-1, is SAVISQKPSRDICQRGTSLTIQCQVDSQVTMMFWYRQQPGQSLTLIATANQGSEATYESGFVIDKFPISRPNLTFSTLTVSNMSPEDSSIYLCSVPGQGATFFGQGTRLTVV.

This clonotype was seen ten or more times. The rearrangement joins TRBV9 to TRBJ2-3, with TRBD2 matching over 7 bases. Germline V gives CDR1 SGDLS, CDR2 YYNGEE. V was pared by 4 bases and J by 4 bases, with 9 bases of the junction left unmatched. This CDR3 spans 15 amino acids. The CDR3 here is CASSPWGGPADTQYF. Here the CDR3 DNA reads TGTGCCAGCAGCCCGTGGGGGGGTCCCGCAGATACGCAGTATTTT.

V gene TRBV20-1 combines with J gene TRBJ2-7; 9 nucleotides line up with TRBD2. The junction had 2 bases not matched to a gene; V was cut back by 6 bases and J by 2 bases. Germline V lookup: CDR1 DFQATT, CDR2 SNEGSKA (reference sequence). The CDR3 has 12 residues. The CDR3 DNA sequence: TGCAGTGCCCTAGCGGGGCCCTACGAGCAGTACTTC. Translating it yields CSALAGPYEQYF.

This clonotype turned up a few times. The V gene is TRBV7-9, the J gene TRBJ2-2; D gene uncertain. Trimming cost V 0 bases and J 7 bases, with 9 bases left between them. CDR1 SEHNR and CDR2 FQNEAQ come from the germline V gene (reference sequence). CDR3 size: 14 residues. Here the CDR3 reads CASSLAGLVGELFF. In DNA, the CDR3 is TGTGCCAGCAGCTTAGCTGGTCTTGTCGGGGAGCTGTTTTTT.

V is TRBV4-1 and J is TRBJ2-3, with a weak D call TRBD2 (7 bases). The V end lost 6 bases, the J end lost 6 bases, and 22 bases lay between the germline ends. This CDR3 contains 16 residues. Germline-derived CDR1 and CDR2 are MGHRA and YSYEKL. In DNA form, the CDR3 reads TGCGCCAGCAGGTCACGCGGGGGCGGCCGGTCGGATACGCAGTATTTT. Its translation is CASRSRGGGRSDTQYF.

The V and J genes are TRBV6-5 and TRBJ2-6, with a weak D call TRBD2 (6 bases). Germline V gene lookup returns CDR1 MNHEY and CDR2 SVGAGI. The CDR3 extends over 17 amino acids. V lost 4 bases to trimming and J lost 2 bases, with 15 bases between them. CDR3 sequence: CASSLRDLTTGANVLTF. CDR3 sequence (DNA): TGTGCCAGCAGTTTGCGGGACCTCACTACTGGGGCCAACGTCCTGACTTTC.

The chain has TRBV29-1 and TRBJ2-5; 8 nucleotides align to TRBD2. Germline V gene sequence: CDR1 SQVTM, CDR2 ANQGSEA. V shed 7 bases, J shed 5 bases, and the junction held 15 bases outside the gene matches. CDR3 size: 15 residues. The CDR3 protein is CSAPGSGAGGETQYF. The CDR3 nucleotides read TGCAGCGCTCCCGGTAGCGGGGCCGGGGGGGAGACCCAGTACTTC.

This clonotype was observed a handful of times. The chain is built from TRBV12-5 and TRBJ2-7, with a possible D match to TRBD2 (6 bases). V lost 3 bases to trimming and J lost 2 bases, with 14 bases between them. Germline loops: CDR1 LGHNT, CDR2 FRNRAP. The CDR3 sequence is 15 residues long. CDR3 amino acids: CASGFTSSSTYEQYF. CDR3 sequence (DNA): TGTGCTAGTGGTTTCACTAGCTCATCTACCTACGAGCAGTACTTC.

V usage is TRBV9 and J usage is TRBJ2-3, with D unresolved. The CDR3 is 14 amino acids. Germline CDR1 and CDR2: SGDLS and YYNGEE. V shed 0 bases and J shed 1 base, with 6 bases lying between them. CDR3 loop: CASSVEAGTDTQYF. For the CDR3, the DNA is TGTGCCAGCAGCGTAGAGGCCGGCACAGATACGCAGTATTTT. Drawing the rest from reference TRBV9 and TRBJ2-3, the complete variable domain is DSGVTQTPKHLITATGQRVTLRCSPRSGDLSVYWYQQSLDQGLQFLIQYYNGEERAKGNILERFSAQQFPDLHSELNLSSLELGDSALYFCASSVEAGTDTQYFGPGTRLTVL.

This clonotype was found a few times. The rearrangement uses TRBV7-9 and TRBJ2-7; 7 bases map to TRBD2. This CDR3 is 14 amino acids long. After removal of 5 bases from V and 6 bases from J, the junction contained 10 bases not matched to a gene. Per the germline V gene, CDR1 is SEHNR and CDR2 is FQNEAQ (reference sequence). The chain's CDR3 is CASSPPGGRVEQYF. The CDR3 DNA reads TGTGCCAGCAGCCCCCCCGGGGGGAGAGTCGAGCAGTACTTC.

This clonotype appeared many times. This CDR3 is CASSLGTGVTYNEQFF. DNA of the CDR3: TGTGCCAGCAGCTTAGGCACAGGGGTGACCTACAATGAGCAGTTCTTC. The rearrangement links TRBV7-8 to TRBJ2-1; 7 positions agree with TRBD1. The CDR3 totals 16 residues. Germline loops: CDR1 SGHVS, CDR2 FQNEAQ. Trimming removed 1 base from V and 2 bases from J; junction bases left unmatched: 5.

CDR3 region: CASSLVRVDEQFF. CDR3 in DNA: TGTGCCAGCAGCTTAGTAAGGGTTGATGAGCAGTTCTTC. The genes are TRBV7-2 and TRBJ2-1; D gene ambiguous. Trimming took 1 base from V and 8 from J, leaving 9 bases between them. CDR3 length: 13 residues. Germline assignment: CDR1 SGHTA and CDR2 FQGNSA.

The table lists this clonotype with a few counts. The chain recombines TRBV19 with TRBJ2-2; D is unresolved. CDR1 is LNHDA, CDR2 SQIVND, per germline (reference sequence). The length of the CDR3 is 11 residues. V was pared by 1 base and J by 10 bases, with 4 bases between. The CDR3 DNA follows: TGTGCCAGTAGTATAGGTGCGGAGCTGTTTTTT. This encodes CASSIGAELFF.

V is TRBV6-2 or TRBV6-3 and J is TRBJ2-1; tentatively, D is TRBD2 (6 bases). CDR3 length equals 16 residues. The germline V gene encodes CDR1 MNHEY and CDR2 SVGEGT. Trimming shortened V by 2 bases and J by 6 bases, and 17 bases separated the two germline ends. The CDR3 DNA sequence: TGTGCCAGCAGTTACGAGAGGACGGGAGAGGTCAATGAGCAGTTCTTC. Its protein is CASSYERTGEVNEQFF.

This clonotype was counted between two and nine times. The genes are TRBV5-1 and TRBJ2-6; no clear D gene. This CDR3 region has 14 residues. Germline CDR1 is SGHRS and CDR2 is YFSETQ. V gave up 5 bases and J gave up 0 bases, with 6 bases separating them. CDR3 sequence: CASRPPSGANVLTF. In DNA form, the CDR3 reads TGCGCCAGCAGACCCCCCTCTGGGGCCAACGTCCTGACTTTC.